This is a list of T cell receptor beta chains from one sample in a study of T cell changes during pregnancy in multiple sclerosis. Sequenced by immunoSEQ multiplex PCR; TCRdb stores in-frame clones only, minus some. The data hold fewer than 90,000 clones, with about 90% observed a single time. This material consisted of peripheral blood, taken in the second trimester of pregnancy. The receptor source for this set is a female donor with multiple sclerosis, enrolled in a pregnancy study. CDR3s leave out the opening cysteine and the closing phenylalanine or tryptophan. Expanded clones are given a class, and other clones once, few, many or no size at all.

J gene | V gene | clone size | CDR3 protein
TRBJ2-5 | TRBV9 | . | ASSVGLDNAAIYETQY
TRBJ1-1 | TRBV2 | . | AGGALMNTEAF
TRBJ2-3 | TRBV11-2 | once | ASSSGGTGLGLDTQY
TRBJ2-3 | TRBV6-6 | . | ASSYSSVTDTQY
TRBJ2-2 | TRBV10-2 | . | ASTTSAGGVYTGELF
TRBJ1-1 | TRBV18 | . | ASSPLTEAF
TRBJ2-7 | TRBV7-6 | . | ASSLHPGHASYEQY
TRBJ2-1 | TRBV7-2 | . | ASSLWRGAGYEQF
TRBJ2-6 | TRBV19 | few | ASERWAGANVLT
TRBJ1-1 | TRBV6-5 | . | ASSYSRGTEAF
TRBJ1-1 | TRBV19 | . | ASSITTNTEAF
TRBJ1-5 | TRBV5-4 | . | ASSRSSTGPVRPQH
TRBJ1-2 | TRBV4-2 | . | ASSQQGNYGYT
TRBJ2-7 | TRBV27 | . | ASTPFSRSYSYEQY
TRBJ1-3 | TRBV6-5 | . | ASSLGDNSGNTIY
TRBJ2-5 | TRBV15 | . | ATSEAQETQY
TRBJ2-7 | TRBV7-2 | . | ASSLPGGRPYEQY
TRBJ2-3 | TRBV7-2 | once | ASSISGSADTQY
TRBJ2-7 | TRBV9 | . | ASSVEGRQASLY
TRBJ2-5 | TRBV4-2 | . | ASSQSGERETQY
TRBJ1-2 | TRBV4-2 | . | ASSNSLLQDYGYT
TRBJ1-2 | TRBV6-6 | . | ASTKGGDGYT
TRBJ1-1 | TRBV9 | . | ASSTQVGLRTTEAF
TRBJ1-1 | TRBV5-4 | . | ASSLGRGRTEAF
TRBJ1-2 | TRBV19 | . | ASSMTGGDYGYT
TRBJ1-1 | TRBV19 | once | ASSTRQGDTEAF
TRBJ1-2 | TRBV7-3 | . | ASSLNSDIEYGYT
TRBJ2-2 | TRBV7-9 | . | ASSLTATGELF
TRBJ1-1 | TRBV29-1 | . | SVRQGPAEAF
TRBJ1-4 | TRBV5-6 | . | ASSSSRDRGRGEKLF
TRBJ1-2 | TRBV7-8 | . | ASSLTGNGYT
TRBJ1-5 | TRBV6-6 | few | ASSYRSTLSLQPQH
TRBJ1-2 | TRBV4-3 | . | ASSQGAVLLIPNYGYT
TRBJ1-1 | TRBV7-3 | . | ASSPAPGDTEAF
TRBJ2-1 | TRBV7-2 | . | ASRPGGGYNEQF
TRBJ2-1 | TRBV9 | . | ASSVWEATYNEQF
TRBJ2-2 | TRBV29-1 | . | SFGQGAAPNTGELF
TRBJ2-3 | TRBV6-4 | few | ASSAAGGQGDTQY
TRBJ2-7 | TRBV30 | . | AWTVPGRPANPLSLY
TRBJ1-2 | TRBV29-1 | . | SVRTGTAYYGYT
TRBJ1-1 | TRBV6-4 | . | ASSTSRTAGSEAF
TRBJ2-3 | TRBV6-4 | . | ASSAAGGPTDTQY
TRBJ1-1 | TRBV25-1 | . | ASSGQGFTEAF
TRBJ2-1 | TRBV7-2 | . | ASSSGGLAGGLTYNEQF
TRBJ1-2 | TRBV7-9 | . | ASSLASTGPGYT
TRBJ1-5 | TRBV19 | . | ASSLNGENQPQH
TRBJ1-3 | TRBV19 | . | ASTILQGLSGNTIY
TRBJ2-1 | TRBV4-3 | . | ASSQDPGQRSMEQF
TRBJ2-2 | TRBV19 | . | ASGTGRDTGELF
TRBJ1-6 | TRBV7-3 | . | ASSLGASASRPLH